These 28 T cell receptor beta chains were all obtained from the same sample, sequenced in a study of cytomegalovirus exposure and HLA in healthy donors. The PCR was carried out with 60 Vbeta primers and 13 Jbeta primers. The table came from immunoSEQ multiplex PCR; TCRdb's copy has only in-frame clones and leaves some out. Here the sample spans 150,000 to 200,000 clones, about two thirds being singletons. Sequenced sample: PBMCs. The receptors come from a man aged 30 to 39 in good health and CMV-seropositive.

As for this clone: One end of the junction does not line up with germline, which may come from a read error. The CDR3, as DNA: TGTTCCAGCAGCTTGGGGCAGGGGGCCCAGCATTTT. Translating it yields CSSSLGQGAQHF. The V call is TRBV7-9, the J call TRBJ1-5; TRBD1 matches at 7 bases. Germline assignment: CDR1 SEHNR and CDR2 FQNEAQ (reference sequence). There are 12 residues in the CDR3.

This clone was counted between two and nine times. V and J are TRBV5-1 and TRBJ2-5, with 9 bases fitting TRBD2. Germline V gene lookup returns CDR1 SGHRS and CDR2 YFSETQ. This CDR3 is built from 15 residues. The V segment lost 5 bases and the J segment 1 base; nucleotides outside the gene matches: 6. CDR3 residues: CASSRTSDLQETQYF. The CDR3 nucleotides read TGCGCCAGCAGTCGGACTAGCGATCTCCAAGAGACCCAGTACTTC.

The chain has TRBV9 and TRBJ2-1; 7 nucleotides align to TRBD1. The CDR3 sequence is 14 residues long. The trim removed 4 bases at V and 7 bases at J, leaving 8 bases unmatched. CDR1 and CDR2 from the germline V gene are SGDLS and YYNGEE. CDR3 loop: CASSSRDSPNEQFF. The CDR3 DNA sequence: TGTGCCAGCAGCTCCCGGGACAGTCCAAATGAGCAGTTCTTC.

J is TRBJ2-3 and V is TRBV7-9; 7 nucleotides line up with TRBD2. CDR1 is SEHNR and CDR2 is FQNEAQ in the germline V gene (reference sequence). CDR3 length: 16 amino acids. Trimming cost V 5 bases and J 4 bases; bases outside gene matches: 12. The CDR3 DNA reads TGTGCCAGCAGCCCCAGGACTAGTGGGTCCGCAGATACGCAGTATTTT. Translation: CASSPRTSGSADTQYF.

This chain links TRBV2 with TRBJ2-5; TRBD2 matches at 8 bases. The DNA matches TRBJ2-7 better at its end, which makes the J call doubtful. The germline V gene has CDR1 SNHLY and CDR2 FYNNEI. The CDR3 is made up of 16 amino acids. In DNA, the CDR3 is TGTGCCAGCAGATTGACTAGCGCGGAGGGTTCTCGCGAGCAGTACTTC. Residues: CASRLTSAEGSREQYF.

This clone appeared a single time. In DNA form, the CDR3 reads TGTGCCTGGAGGGGGGGGGAGACAGGGGCCCCCTACGAGCAGTACTTC. Its protein product is CAWRGGETGAPYEQYF. This sequence joins TRBV30 and TRBJ2-7; D possibly corresponds to TRBD1 (8 bases). Between the trimmed V and J ends, which lost 3 bases and 2 bases, there was a span of 20 bases. Germline CDR1 is GTSNPN and CDR2 is SVGIG (reference sequence). This CDR3 region has 16 residues.

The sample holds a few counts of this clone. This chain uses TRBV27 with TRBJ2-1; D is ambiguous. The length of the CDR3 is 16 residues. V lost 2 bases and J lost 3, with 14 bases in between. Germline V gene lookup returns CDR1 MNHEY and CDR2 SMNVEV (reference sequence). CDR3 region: CASSLLSRLNYNEQFF. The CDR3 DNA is TGTGCCAGCAGTTTACTGTCGCGGCTTAACTACAATGAGCAGTTCTTC.

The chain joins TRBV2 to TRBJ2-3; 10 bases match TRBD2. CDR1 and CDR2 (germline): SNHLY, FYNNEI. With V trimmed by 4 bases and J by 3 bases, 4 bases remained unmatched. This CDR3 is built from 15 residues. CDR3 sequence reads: CASSVGLARTDTQYF. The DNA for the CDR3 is TGTGCCAGCAGTGTGGGACTAGCGCGTACAGATACGCAGTATTTT.

The CDR3 is CASSLAPGAKNIQYF. The DNA of the CDR3 is TGTGCCAGCAGCTTAGCGCCGGGAGCCAAAAACATTCAGTACTTC. The gene calls are TRBV7-6 and TRBJ2-4; D is unclear. Trimming took off 0 bases at V and 0 bases at J, with 6 bases between the two ends. The CDR3 has 15 amino acids. CDR1 and CDR2 from the germline V gene are SGHVS and FNYEAQ.

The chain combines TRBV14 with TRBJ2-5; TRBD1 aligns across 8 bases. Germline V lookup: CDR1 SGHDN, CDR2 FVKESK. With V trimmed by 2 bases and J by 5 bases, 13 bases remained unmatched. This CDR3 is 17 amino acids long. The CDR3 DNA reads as TGTGCCAGCAGCCAACGGGACAGGCGGCAGGTTTCGGAGACCCAGTACTTC. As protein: CASSQRDRRQVSETQYF.

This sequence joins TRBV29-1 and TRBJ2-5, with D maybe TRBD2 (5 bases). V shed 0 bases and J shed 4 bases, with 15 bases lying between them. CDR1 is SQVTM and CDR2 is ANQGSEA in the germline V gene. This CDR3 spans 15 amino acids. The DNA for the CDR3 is TGCAGCGTTGAAGAATTTTGGGAGATGGGAGAGACCCAGTACTTC. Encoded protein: CSVEEFWEMGETQYF.

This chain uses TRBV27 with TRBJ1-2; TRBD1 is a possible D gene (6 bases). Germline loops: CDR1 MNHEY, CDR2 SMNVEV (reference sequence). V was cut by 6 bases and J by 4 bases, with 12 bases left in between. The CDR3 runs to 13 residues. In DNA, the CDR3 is TGTGCCAGCAGGATGGGACAAACCTATGGCTACACCTTC. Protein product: CASRMGQTYGYTF.

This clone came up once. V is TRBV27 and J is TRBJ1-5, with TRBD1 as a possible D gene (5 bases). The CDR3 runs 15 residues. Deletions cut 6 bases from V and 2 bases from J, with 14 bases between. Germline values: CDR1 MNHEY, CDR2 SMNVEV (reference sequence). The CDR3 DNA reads TGTGCCAGCAGGAAAGAAGACAGAGGCAATCAGCCCCAGCATTTT. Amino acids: CASRKEDRGNQPQHF.

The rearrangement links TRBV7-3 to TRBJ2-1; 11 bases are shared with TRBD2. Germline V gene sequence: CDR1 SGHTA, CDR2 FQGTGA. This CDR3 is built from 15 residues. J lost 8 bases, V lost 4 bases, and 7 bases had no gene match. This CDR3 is CASSSTLAGAHEQFF. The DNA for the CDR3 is TGTGCCAGCAGCTCCACACTAGCGGGAGCCCATGAGCAGTTCTTC.

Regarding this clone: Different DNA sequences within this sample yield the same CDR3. CDR3 sequence reads: CASSLTGSTEAFF. The CDR3 nucleotides are TGTGCCAGCAGCTTAACTGGGAGCACTGAAGCTTTCTTT. The chain employs TRBV7-3 and TRBJ1-1, with D uncertain. V lost 0 bases to trimming and J lost 4 bases, with 6 bases between them. The CDR3 is made up of 13 amino acids. Germline CDR1 and CDR2: SGHTA and FQGTGA.

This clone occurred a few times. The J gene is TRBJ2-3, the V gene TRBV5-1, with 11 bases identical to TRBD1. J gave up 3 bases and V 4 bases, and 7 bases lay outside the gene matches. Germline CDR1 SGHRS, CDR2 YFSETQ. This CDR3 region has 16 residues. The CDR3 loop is CASSPRTGGGTDTQYF. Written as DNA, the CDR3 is TGCGCCAGCAGCCCGAGGACAGGGGGCGGGACAGATACGCAGTATTTT.

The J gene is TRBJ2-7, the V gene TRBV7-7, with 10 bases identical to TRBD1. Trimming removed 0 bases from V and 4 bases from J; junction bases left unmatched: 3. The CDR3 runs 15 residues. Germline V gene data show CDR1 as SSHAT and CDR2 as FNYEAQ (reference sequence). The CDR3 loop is CASSLALGQGYEQYF. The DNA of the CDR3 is TGTGCCAGCAGCTTAGCCTTGGGACAGGGGTACGAGCAGTACTTC.

CDR3: CASSLTSDTDTQYF. The CDR3 DNA sequence: TGTGCCAGCAGCCTCACTAGCGACACAGATACGCAGTATTTT. The chain carries TRBV7-3 and TRBJ2-3; 7 nucleotides align to TRBD2. From germline, CDR1 is SGHTA and CDR2 FQGTGA. With V trimmed by 5 bases and J by 2 bases, 4 bases remained unmatched. The CDR3 is 14 amino acids.

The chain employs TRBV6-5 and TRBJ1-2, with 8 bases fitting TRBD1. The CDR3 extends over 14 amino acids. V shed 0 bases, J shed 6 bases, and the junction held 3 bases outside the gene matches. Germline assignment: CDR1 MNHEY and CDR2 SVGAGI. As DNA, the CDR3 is TGTGCCAGCAGTTACTCAGCAGGGGGCAATGGCTACACCTTC. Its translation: CASSYSAGGNGYTF.

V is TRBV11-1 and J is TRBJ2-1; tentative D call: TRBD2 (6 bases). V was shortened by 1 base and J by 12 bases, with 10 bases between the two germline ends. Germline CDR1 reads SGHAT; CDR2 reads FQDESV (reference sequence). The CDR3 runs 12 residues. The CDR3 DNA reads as TGTGCCAGCAGCTTAGAGGAGCGGGTGCAGTTCTTC. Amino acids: CASSLEERVQFF.

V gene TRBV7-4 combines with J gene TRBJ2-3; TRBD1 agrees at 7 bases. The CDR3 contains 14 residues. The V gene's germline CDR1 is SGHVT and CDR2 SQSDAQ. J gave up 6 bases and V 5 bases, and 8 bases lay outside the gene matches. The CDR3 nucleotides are TGTGCCAGCAGCCCCGACAGGGCCTCGGATACGCAGTATTTT. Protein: CASSPDRASDTQYF.

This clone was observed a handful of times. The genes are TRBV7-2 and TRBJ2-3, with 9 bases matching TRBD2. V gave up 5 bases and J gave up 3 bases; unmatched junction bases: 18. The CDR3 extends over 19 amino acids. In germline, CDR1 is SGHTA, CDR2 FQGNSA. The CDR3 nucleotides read TGTGCCAGCAGCCTCCGGGGCGGGAGGGCCGCGTTGAGGACAGATACGCAGTATTTT. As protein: CASSLRGGRAALRTDTQYF.

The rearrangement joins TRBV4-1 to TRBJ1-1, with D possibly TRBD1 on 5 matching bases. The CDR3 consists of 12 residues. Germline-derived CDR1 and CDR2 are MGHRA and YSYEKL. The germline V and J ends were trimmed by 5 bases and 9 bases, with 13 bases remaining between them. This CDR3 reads CASSSRDSQAFF. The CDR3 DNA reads TGCGCCAGCAGCTCCCGGGACTCACAAGCTTTCTTT.

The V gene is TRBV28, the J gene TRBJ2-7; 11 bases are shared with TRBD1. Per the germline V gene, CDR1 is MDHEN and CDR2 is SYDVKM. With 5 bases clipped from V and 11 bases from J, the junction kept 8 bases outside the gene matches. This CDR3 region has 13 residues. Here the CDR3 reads CASSGDRGVGEYF. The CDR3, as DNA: TGTGCCAGCAGTGGGGACAGGGGGGTGGGTGAGTACTTC.

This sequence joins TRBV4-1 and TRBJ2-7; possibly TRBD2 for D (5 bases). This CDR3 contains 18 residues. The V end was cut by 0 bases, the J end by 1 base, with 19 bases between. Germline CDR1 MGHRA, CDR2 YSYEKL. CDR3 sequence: CASSQDLARSPLSYEQYF. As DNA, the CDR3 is TGCGCCAGCAGCCAAGATCTAGCACGCTCCCCGTTGTCCTACGAGCAGTACTTC.

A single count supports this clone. CDR3 sequence (DNA): TGTGCCAGCAGTCCAGACAGGGGATCCTACGAGCAGTACTTC. Its translation is CASSPDRGSYEQYF. This chain uses TRBV6-5 with TRBJ2-7; 8 positions agree with TRBD1. This CDR3 comprises 14 residues. CDR1 and CDR2 (germline): MNHEY, SVGAGI. J was trimmed by 1 base and V by 5 bases; bases with no gene match: 4.

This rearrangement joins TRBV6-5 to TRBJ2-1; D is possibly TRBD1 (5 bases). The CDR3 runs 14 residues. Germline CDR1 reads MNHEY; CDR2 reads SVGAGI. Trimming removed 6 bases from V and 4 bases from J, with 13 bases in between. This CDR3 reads CASRVGEGYNEQFF. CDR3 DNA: TGTGCCAGCAGGGTAGGGGAAGGGTACAATGAGCAGTTCTTC.

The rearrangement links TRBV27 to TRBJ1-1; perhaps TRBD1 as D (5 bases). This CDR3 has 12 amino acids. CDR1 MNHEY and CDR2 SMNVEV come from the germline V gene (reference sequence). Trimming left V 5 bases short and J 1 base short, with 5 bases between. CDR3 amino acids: CASSRGNTEAFF. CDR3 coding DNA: TGTGCCAGCAGTAGGGGGAACACTGAAGCTTTCTTT.